The sequence of this TCR beta chain was determined in a study of blood T cell repertoires in COVID-19 (TCRdb year 2020). About the investigation overall: Samples from collaborators originated in the United States, Italy and Spain and spanned both the acute and convalescent phases of COVID-19. The material from the prospective study consisted of cDNA or gDNA derived from T cells, B-cell-depleted T cells, or PBMCs. The dataset comprised deeply sampled blood TCRbeta repertoires from subjects exposed to, actively infected with, or recovered from COVID-19. The repertoires were released in a freely available public database intended as a resource for research on the immune response to SARS-CoV-2. Samples were obtained from the ongoing ImmuneRACE study (first 160 participants) and from 950 to 1,500 subjects provided by 6 global collaborators. The sample metadata nearly always contained a de-identified subject ID, COVID-19 status, age in years and sex. Where available, HLA class I and class II types were taken from metadata supplied by the sample provider and were not determined by assay-based typing. Study-wide conclusions, independent of this receptor: The amount of clinical and demographic metadata varied by source and participant and was provided uncurated.

Inclusive of the bounding cysteine and valine, the CDR3 is 14 residues long. Only CDR3 DNA remains: 42 bases, in frame from the first base. Trimming removed 2 bases from V and 6 bases from J; the gene matches leave 5 bases unexplained. Via the germline V gene, CDR1 is SGHTA and CDR2 FQGTGA. TCRbeta CDR3 regions were amplified from genomic DNA by means of the immunoSEQ Assay, a bias-controlled multiplex PCR. On the authors' methods: Nucleated cell counts per sample were estimated from amplification of reference gene primers within the assay. To quantify the absolute abundance of each unique TCRbeta CDR3 rearrangement, sequence reads were collapsed and filtered. For each sample, productive Simpson clonality was calculated by taking the square root of Simpson's diversity index across productive rearrangements. TCRdb carries this immuneACCESS record with in-frame sequences only. Its versions omit some clonotypes, under half of them owing to an unresolved V gene in the studies checked, with the rest unexplained. V and J calls and clone size are given by that table; D and trimming were obtained from the DNA. Within this sample are over 150,000 clones, with 70% to 90% of them counted one time only. Roughly 8.3% of the sample is held by the ten biggest clonotypes.

Details on this clone: This clone's antigen is unknown. No base qualities exist here, and no much larger clone lies one base off it.

One collaborating source in Seattle enrolled patients during active infection and followed them longitudinally through the course of disease. The collaborating institutions used their own protocols to collect whole blood in K2EDTA tubes. For TCRbeta analysis, collaborators shipped samples as frozen whole blood, isolated PBMCs, or DNA extracted from either of those sample types. The clonotype comes from a woman aged 55-70 years with COVID-19, enrolled during active disease. The chain links TRBV7-3 with TRBJ2-7, with 9 bases in between that match TRBD1. Sequencing used peripheral blood. The CDR3 is CASSLSGQGTEQYV. The nucleotide sequence reads TGTGCCAGCAGCTTATCCGGACAGGGGACCGAGCAGTACGTC.